These T cell receptor beta chains were read from a single sample in a study of a mutant IDH1 vaccine in newly diagnosed glioma. Repertoires were generated with immunoSEQ multiplex PCR, while TCRdb's copy carries only in-frame clones and drops some. Of roughly 76,000 clones in the sample, over 75% are singletons; the top ten hold roughly 2%. Their antigens are not known. Material: PBMCs, obtained from a glioma patient whose treatment included an IDH1 peptide vaccine. The receptor set was obtained from a man aged 25-45 years with glioma. Some clones in this sample may be carry-over from other donors' samples. Both conserved end residues are part of each CDR3. A D gene is named only where the DNA matches it firmly. Clone size appears in some rows only: once, few, many, or a class for an expanded clone.

d_call: TRBD1; v_call: TRBV7-9; j_call: TRBJ2-2; clone_size: -; cdr3_nt: TGTGCCAGCTTACAGGGGGCCACCGGGGAGCTGTTTTTT; cdr3_aa: CASLQGATGELFF
d_call: -; v_call: TRBV7-8; j_call: TRBJ1-4; clone_size: -; cdr3_nt: TGTGCCAGCAGCTTAGTTCCTAATGAAAAACTGTTTTTT; cdr3_aa: CASSLVPNEKLFF
d_call: -; v_call: TRBV27; j_call: TRBJ1-2; clone_size: -; cdr3_nt: TGTGCCAGCAGTCGCCTACCGGACACCACTAACTATGGCTACACCTTC; cdr3_aa: CASSRLPDTTNYGYTF
d_call: -; v_call: TRBV5-1; j_call: TRBJ2-1; clone_size: -; cdr3_nt: TGCGCCAGCAGCCCAGGAGAGGATGAGCAGTTCTTC; cdr3_aa: CASSPGEDEQFF
d_call: -; v_call: TRBV4-2; j_call: TRBJ2-7; clone_size: -; cdr3_nt: TGTGCCAGCAGCCAAGATTCGGACGGATCCTACGAGCAGTACTTC; cdr3_aa: CASSQDSDGSYEQYF
d_call: -; v_call: TRBV11-2; j_call: TRBJ2-1; clone_size: once; cdr3_nt: TGTGCCAGCAGCTTCGACCCGCGGATCTCCTACAATGAGCAGTTCTTC; cdr3_aa: CASSFDPRISYNEQFF
d_call: TRBD2; v_call: TRBV27; j_call: TRBJ2-7; clone_size: few; cdr3_nt: TGTGCCAGCAGTTTATCCGGGCTAGCGGGAGGGTATTACGAGCAGTACTTC; cdr3_aa: CASSLSGLAGGYYEQYF
d_call: -; v_call: TRBV4-1; j_call: TRBJ2-4; clone_size: -; cdr3_nt: TGCGCCAGCAGCCAAGAGGGGGTTTTGAACATTCAGTACTTC; cdr3_aa: CASSQEGVLNIQYF
d_call: -; v_call: TRBV19; j_call: TRBJ2-3; clone_size: -; cdr3_nt: TGTGCCAGTAGTCGCTCCGCATACACAGATACGCAGTATTTT; cdr3_aa: CASSRSAYTDTQYF
d_call: -; v_call: TRBV7-9; j_call: TRBJ1-3; clone_size: -; cdr3_nt: TGTGCCAGCAGCTGGGCAGGGGGAAACACCATATATTTT; cdr3_aa: CASSWAGGNTIYF
d_call: TRBD1; v_call: TRBV7-8; j_call: TRBJ2-7; clone_size: -; cdr3_nt: TGTGCCAGCAGCTTTACCGGGACAGGGGGCGGCGAGCAGTACTTC; cdr3_aa: CASSFTGTGGGEQYF
d_call: -; v_call: TRBV28; j_call: TRBJ2-2; clone_size: -; cdr3_nt: TGTGCCAGCAGGCGGGCCTCGGCCGGGGAGCTGTTTTTT; cdr3_aa: CASRRASAGELFF
d_call: -; v_call: TRBV25-1; j_call: TRBJ2-2; clone_size: -; cdr3_nt: TGTGCCAGCAGTGATTCCCTGTCAAGTGGGACCGGGGAGCTGTTTTTT; cdr3_aa: CASSDSLSSGTGELFF
d_call: TRBD2; v_call: TRBV28; j_call: TRBJ2-3; clone_size: -; cdr3_nt: TGTGCCAGCAGTTTGGCGGGAGCGAGCACAGATACGCAGTATTTT; cdr3_aa: CASSLAGASTDTQYF
d_call: -; v_call: TRBV7-9; j_call: TRBJ2-5; clone_size: -; cdr3_nt: TGTGCCAGCAGCTTAGGGTCAGGACAAATCCAAGAGACCCAGTACTTC; cdr3_aa: CASSLGSGQIQETQYF
d_call: -; v_call: TRBV7-2; j_call: TRBJ2-3; clone_size: -; cdr3_nt: TGTGCCAGCAGCTTGGCGCAAGATACGCAGTATTTT; cdr3_aa: CASSLAQDTQYF
d_call: TRBD1; v_call: TRBV6-5; j_call: TRBJ2-1; clone_size: -; cdr3_nt: TGTGCCAGCAGTTACTTACCGGACAGGGCACCCAATGAGCAGTTCTTC; cdr3_aa: CASSYLPDRAPNEQFF
d_call: -; v_call: TRBV30; j_call: TRBJ1-1; clone_size: -; cdr3_nt: TGTGCCTGGATAGAGGGGAGAGCTTTCTTT; cdr3_aa: CAWIEGRAFF
d_call: -; v_call: TRBV9; j_call: TRBJ1-5; clone_size: -; cdr3_nt: TGTGCCAGCAGCGTAGAGGGCAGAAATCAGCCCCAGCATTTT; cdr3_aa: CASSVEGRNQPQHF
d_call: -; v_call: TRBV5-1; j_call: TRBJ2-4; clone_size: -; cdr3_nt: TGCGCCAGCAGCCCCTTTGCAGGCCGGAAAAACATTCAGTACTTC; cdr3_aa: CASSPFAGRKNIQYF
d_call: -; v_call: TRBV6-5; j_call: TRBJ1-2; clone_size: -; cdr3_nt: TGTGCCAGCGGGTACGGGGGCTATGGCTACACCTTC; cdr3_aa: CASGYGGYGYTF
d_call: -; v_call: TRBV4-2; j_call: TRBJ1-5; clone_size: -; cdr3_nt: TGTGCCAGCAGCCAGGGGACAATAAGGAGCAATCAGCCCCAGCATTTT; cdr3_aa: CASSQGTIRSNQPQHF
d_call: TRBD1; v_call: TRBV5-1; j_call: TRBJ1-1; clone_size: -; cdr3_nt: TGCGCCAGCAGCTTTTCGACAGGGATGATGTCTGAAGCTTTCTTT; cdr3_aa: CASSFSTGMMSEAFF
d_call: TRBD2; v_call: TRBV18; j_call: TRBJ2-2; clone_size: -; cdr3_nt: TGTGCCAGCTCAGAAAGTACGGGAGGGCCCGGCACCGGGGAGCTGTTTTTT; cdr3_aa: CASSESTGGPGTGELFF
d_call: -; v_call: TRBV19; j_call: TRBJ1-5; clone_size: -; cdr3_nt: TGTGCCAGTAGTATCGACAGGTTCAATCAGCCCCAGCATTTT; cdr3_aa: CASSIDRFNQPQHF
d_call: TRBD1; v_call: TRBV6-6; j_call: TRBJ1-6; clone_size: -; cdr3_nt: TGTGCCAGCAGGCAGGGGGATAATTCACCCCTCCACTTT; cdr3_aa: CASRQGDNSPLHF
d_call: -; v_call: TRBV6-1; j_call: TRBJ2-7; clone_size: -; cdr3_nt: TGTGCCAGCAGTGTTGATCCACCTCAGGGAAGGGGATCCTACGAGCAGTACTTC; cdr3_aa: CASSVDPPQGRGSYEQYF
d_call: TRBD1; v_call: TRBV5-1; j_call: TRBJ1-4; clone_size: -; cdr3_nt: TGCGCCAGCAGCTTGGGGGGACAGGGAAGTGAAAAACTGTTTTTT; cdr3_aa: CASSLGGQGSEKLFF
d_call: -; v_call: TRBV28; j_call: TRBJ2-5; clone_size: -; cdr3_nt: TGTGCCAGCGCAAGGTACCAAGAGACCCAGTACTTC; cdr3_aa: CASARYQETQYF
d_call: -; v_call: TRBV5-1; j_call: TRBJ2-1; clone_size: -; cdr3_nt: TGCGCCAGCAGCTTACTACCGACCGACGCCTCTTACTCCTACAATGAGCAGTTCTTC; cdr3_aa: CASSLLPTDASYSYNEQFF
d_call: -; v_call: TRBV6-6; j_call: TRBJ2-1; clone_size: -; cdr3_nt: TGTGCCAGCAGTGCCTCCCGGAATGAGCAGTTCTTC; cdr3_aa: CASSASRNEQFF
d_call: TRBD1; v_call: TRBV5-1; j_call: TRBJ2-1; clone_size: -; cdr3_nt: TGCGCCAGCAGCCCCCGACAGGGGGGGAATGAGCAGTTCTTC; cdr3_aa: CASSPRQGGNEQFF
d_call: TRBD1; v_call: TRBV29-1; j_call: TRBJ1-1; clone_size: few; cdr3_nt: TGCAGCGTCTTAGACAGGGTGAACACTGAAGCTTTCTTT; cdr3_aa: CSVLDRVNTEAFF
d_call: -; v_call: TRBV10-1; j_call: TRBJ1-4; clone_size: -; cdr3_nt: TGCGCCAGCAGAAACCCGACGGGGCCCGATGAAAAACTGTTTTTT; cdr3_aa: CASRNPTGPDEKLFF
d_call: -; v_call: TRBV19; j_call: TRBJ1-3; clone_size: once; cdr3_nt: TGTGCCAGTAGCCCGACAGGACCGGCTGGAAACACCATATATTTT; cdr3_aa: CASSPTGPAGNTIYF
d_call: -; v_call: TRBV5-1; j_call: TRBJ2-7; clone_size: -; cdr3_nt: TGCGCCAGCAGCTTTGTAGGGGGCTCCTACGAGCAGTACTTC; cdr3_aa: CASSFVGGSYEQYF
d_call: TRBD2; v_call: TRBV27; j_call: TRBJ2-3; clone_size: -; cdr3_nt: TGTGCCAGCAAGGGAGCGGGAGATGTAGATACGCAGTATTTT; cdr3_aa: CASKGAGDVDTQYF
d_call: TRBD1; v_call: TRBV19; j_call: TRBJ2-2; clone_size: -; cdr3_nt: TGTGCCAGTAGTCAGCAGGGGGCGAGCGGGGAGCTGTTTTTT; cdr3_aa: CASSQQGASGELFF
d_call: -; v_call: TRBV18; j_call: TRBJ1-1; clone_size: few; cdr3_nt: TGTGCCAGCTCACCACAGGGGGTGGGAAACACTGAAGCTTTCTTT; cdr3_aa: CASSPQGVGNTEAFF
d_call: -; v_call: TRBV5-1; j_call: TRBJ2-7; clone_size: -; cdr3_nt: TGCGCCAGCAGCTGGAGGGGTAACGAGCAGTACTTC; cdr3_aa: CASSWRGNEQYF
d_call: -; v_call: TRBV7-9; j_call: TRBJ2-6; clone_size: -; cdr3_nt: TGTGCCAGCGCTTTGATGTTACCAGGGGCCAACGTCCTGACTTTC; cdr3_aa: CASALMLPGANVLTF
d_call: -; v_call: TRBV10-3; j_call: TRBJ1-3; clone_size: -; cdr3_nt: TGTGCCATCAGTATCTATCCCCCGGGGCAGGTCGGAAACACCATATATTTT; cdr3_aa: CAISIYPPGQVGNTIYF
d_call: -; v_call: TRBV29-1; j_call: TRBJ1-1; clone_size: -; cdr3_nt: TGCAGCGTTGAAGTACAGGGTGACACTGAAGCTTTCTTT; cdr3_aa: CSVEVQGDTEAFF
d_call: -; v_call: TRBV7-8; j_call: TRBJ1-2; clone_size: -; cdr3_nt: TGTGCCAGCAGCCTTGCGGGGGAGGGGGGCTACACCTTC; cdr3_aa: CASSLAGEGGYTF
d_call: -; v_call: TRBV5-4; j_call: TRBJ2-7; clone_size: -; cdr3_nt: TGTGCCAGCAGCTTGGGTTTGGGGGACGTCTACGAGCAGTACTTC; cdr3_aa: CASSLGLGDVYEQYF
d_call: -; v_call: TRBV5-4; j_call: TRBJ2-3; clone_size: once; cdr3_nt: TGTGCCAGCAGCTCCCTTCTTAAGACAGATACGCAGTATTTT; cdr3_aa: CASSSLLKTDTQYF
d_call: TRBD2; v_call: TRBV5-4; j_call: TRBJ2-5; clone_size: -; cdr3_nt: TGTGCCAGCAGCCTAGCGGGAGGGGCTGTGTCCTGGGAGACCCAGTACTTC; cdr3_aa: CASSLAGGAVSWETQYF
d_call: TRBD1; v_call: TRBV28; j_call: TRBJ2-7; clone_size: -; cdr3_nt: TGTGCCAGCAGTCCTGGGACAGGCGGGCCCTACGAGCAGTACTTC; cdr3_aa: CASSPGTGGPYEQYF
d_call: -; v_call: TRBV5-5; j_call: TRBJ2-1; clone_size: once; cdr3_nt: TGTGCCAGCAGCTTGAGTTCAGGGAATGAGCAGTTCTTC; cdr3_aa: CASSLSSGNEQFF
d_call: -; v_call: TRBV5-6; j_call: TRBJ1-3; clone_size: -; cdr3_nt: TGTGCCAGCAGCTTGGGGCAGGGGCCCGGAAACACCATATATTTT; cdr3_aa: CASSLGQGPGNTIYF
d_call: -; v_call: TRBV7-2; j_call: TRBJ2-5; clone_size: -; cdr3_nt: TGTGCCAGCAGCTCGTCTCCGCTCCAAGAGACCCAGTACTTC; cdr3_aa: CASSSSPLQETQYF
d_call: TRBD1; v_call: TRBV7-3; j_call: TRBJ2-7; clone_size: -; cdr3_nt: TGTGCCAGCAGCCCCTATCCGGGACAGGGGATTAACGAGCAGTACTTC; cdr3_aa: CASSPYPGQGINEQYF
d_call: TRBD2; v_call: TRBV7-7; j_call: TRBJ2-7; clone_size: -; cdr3_nt: TGTGCCAGCAGCTTATCGTCTAGCGGAGGGGAGCAGTACTTC; cdr3_aa: CASSLSSSGGEQYF